These T cell receptor beta chains were read from a single sample in a study of blood T cell repertoires in COVID-19. Sequenced by immunoSEQ multiplex PCR; TCRdb stores in-frame clones only, minus some. The sample has a few hundred thousand clones, about 92% seen once. Sequenced: PBMCs or T cells enriched from blood (not recorded which). The receptor set was obtained from a young man who had recovered from COVID-19. Each CDR3 is given with its conserved first and last residue. The order of the fields is D gene, clone size, J gene, V gene, CDR3 length, CDR3 DNA, CDR3 protein. A D gene is named only where the DNA matches it firmly. Expanded clones are given a class, and other clones once, few, many or no size at all.

>TRBD1|NA|TRBJ1-3|TRBV6-1|15
TGTGCCAGCAGTGAAGTAGGGGGCGCTGGAAACACCATATATTTT
CASSEVGGAGNTIYF
>NA|NA|TRBJ1-4|TRBV18|14
TGTGCCAGCTCTACAGGGACAACTAATGAAAAACTGTTTTTT
CASSTGTTNEKLFF
>NA|NA|TRBJ1-1|TRBV2|14
TGTGCCAGCAGTGAAATGAGGGGAGGCACTGAAGCTTTCTTT
CASSEMRGGTEAFF
>NA|NA|TRBJ2-7|TRBV5-1|14
TGCGCCAGCAGCTTGCGGCAGGGCCCCTACGAGCAGTACTTC
CASSLRQGPYEQYF
>TRBD1|NA|TRBJ2-7|TRBV6-5|14
TGTGCCAGCAGTCGGGGACAGAACTCCTACGAGCAGTACTTC
CASSRGQNSYEQYF
>TRBD2|NA|TRBJ2-7|TRBV11-2|16
TGTGCCAGCAGCGGACTAGCGGGGGCCAGATCCTACGAGCAGTACTTC
CASSGLAGARSYEQYF
>NA|NA|TRBJ1-4|TRBV19|15
TGTGCCAGTAGTCCGGGAGACGCAACTAATGAAAAACTGTTTTTT
CASSPGDATNEKLFF
>TRBD1|NA|TRBJ1-5|TRBV5-1|15
TGCGCCAGCAGCCCACCGGGACAGCTTAATCAGCCCCAGCATTTT
CASSPPGQLNQPQHF
>TRBD1|NA|TRBJ1-1|TRBV19|20
TGTGCCAGTCGAAAAGGGACAGGGTATTTGATACCCCCTCAAAACACTGAAGCTTTCTTT
CASRKGTGYLIPPQNTEAFF
>NA|NA|TRBJ2-7|TRBV20-1|12
TGCAGTGCTAGTGGGGCGGGTTACGAGCAGTACTTC
CSASGAGYEQYF
>NA|NA|TRBJ1-2|TRBV27|14
TGTGCCAGCAGTTTATCGGGGGCCGGATATGGCTACACCTTC
CASSLSGAGYGYTF
>NA|NA|TRBJ1-1|TRBV27|14
TGTGCCAGCAGTTTCGTAGTCGGGAACACTGAAGCTTTCTTT
CASSFVVGNTEAFF
>NA|NA|TRBJ1-6|TRBV21-1|17
TGTGCCAGCAGCAAGGTTTATAGGACAGGGTTTAATTCACCCCTCCACTTT
CASSKVYRTGFNSPLHF
>NA|once|TRBJ1-6|TRBV27|17
TGTGCCAGCAGTTTATCTGCGGGTGGCGGTCGTCATTCACCCCTCCACTTT
CASSLSAGGGRHSPLHF
>TRBD1|NA|TRBJ1-1|TRBV18|13
TGTGCCAGCTCACCTACAGGGGGCACTGAAGCTTTCTTT
CASSPTGGTEAFF
>NA|NA|TRBJ2-1|TRBV24-1|14
TGTGCCACCAGTGATTGGGGGGCGGGAGAAGAGCAGTTCTTC
CATSDWGAGEEQFF
>TRBD1|NA|TRBJ1-1|TRBV5-1|17
TGCGCCAGCAGCTTGTTAGGGCTGGGACAGGGATACACTGAAGCTTTCTTT
CASSLLGLGQGYTEAFF
>NA|NA|TRBJ1-1|TRBV5-8|13
TGTGCCAGCAGCTATACAGGAAACACTGAAGCTTTCTTT
CASSYTGNTEAFF
>NA|NA|TRBJ2-1|TRBV7-9|15
TGTGCCAGCAGCTCTTGGGGGACAACCTACAATGAGCAGTTCTTC
CASSSWGTTYNEQFF
>TRBD1|NA|TRBJ2-2|TRBV9|15
TGTGCCAGCAGCTTCCGACAGGGGCACACCGGGGAGCTGTTTTTT
CASSFRQGHTGELFF
>NA|NA|TRBJ2-3|TRBV2|11
TGTGCCAGCAAGAGCGGGGATACGCAGTATTTT
CASKSGDTQYF
>TRBD1|NA|TRBJ2-7|TRBV27|13
TGTGCCACCCGCCGGACAGGGGCCTACGAGCAGTACTTC
CATRRTGAYEQYF
>NA|NA|TRBJ1-4|TRBV18|15
TGTGCCAGCTCACCCCGCCTAGTTCTGCGGGAAAAACTGTTTTTT
CASSPRLVLREKLFF
>NA|NA|TRBJ1-1|TRBV5-1|13
TGCGCCAGCAGCCCCGGACAGAACACTGAAGCTTTCTTT
CASSPGQNTEAFF
>NA|few|TRBJ2-2|TRBV7-9|13
TGTGCCAGCAGCCAAATGTCAACCGGGGAGCTGTTTTTT
CASSQMSTGELFF
>TRBD2|few|TRBJ2-7|TRBV2|16
TGTGCCAGCACCGGGACTAGCGGGAGAACCCGAGACGAGCAGTACTTC
CASTGTSGRTRDEQYF
>NA|few|TRBJ2-2|TRBV9|15
TGTGCCAGCAGCGTAGTGGACTACAACACCGGGGAGCTGTTTTTT
CASSVVDYNTGELFF
>NA|NA|TRBJ2-3|TRBV27|13
TGTGCCAGTCAGGGTCATAGCACAGATACGCAGTATTTT
CASQGHSTDTQYF
>NA|NA|TRBJ2-2|TRBV19|11
TGTGCCAGTAGTACGACAGGGGAGCTGTTTTTT
CASSTTGELFF
>NA|NA|TRBJ2-1|TRBV19|16
TGTGCCAGTGGACGGGGAGGCACTAGAAGTAATCGAGAGCAGTTCTTC
CASGRGGTRSNREQFF
>NA|NA|TRBJ2-1|TRBV28|16
TGTGCCAGCAGTTTATACCGGCTCACTAGCCCCAATGAGCAGTTCTTC
CASSLYRLTSPNEQFF
>NA|once|TRBJ2-5|TRBV3-1/TRBV3-2|16
TGTGCCAGCAGCCAAGAACAGGCCTTCTACCAAGAGACCCAGTACTTC
CASSQEQAFYQETQYF
>NA|few|TRBJ2-7|TRBV23-1|13
TGCGCCAGCAGTCAATCAGGGGGCTACGAGCAGTACTTC
CASSQSGGYEQYF
>NA|NA|TRBJ1-4|TRBV10-3|13
TGTGCCATCACTCCTAATCCCAATGAAAAACTGTTTTTT
CAITPNPNEKLFF
>TRBD2|NA|TRBJ2-1|TRBV3-1/TRBV3-2|15
TGTGCCAGCAGTTACGTAGCGGGAGGGCCCAATGAGCAGTTCTTC
CASSYVAGGPNEQFF
>TRBD1|NA|TRBJ1-2|TRBV19|14
TGTGCCAGTAGTATAAGTGGACAGGGCTATGGCTACACCTTC
CASSISGQGYGYTF
>TRBD1|NA|TRBJ1-1|TRBV9|15
TGTGCCAGCAGCGCCTCTCGGACAGGGCGAACTGAAGCTTTCTTT
CASSASRTGRTEAFF
>TRBD2|NA|TRBJ2-5|TRBV9|14
TGTGCCAGCAGCGTCCGGGGGGGTCAAGAGACCCAGTACTTC
CASSVRGGQETQYF
>TRBD2|NA|TRBJ2-6|TRBV5-8|16
TGTGCCAGCAGCGCCGGACTAGCGCTTGGGGCCAACGTCCTGACTTTC
CASSAGLALGANVLTF
>NA|NA|TRBJ1-4|TRBV14|13
TGTGCCAGCAGCCACCTAAGGGGCGAAAAACTGTTTTTT
CASSHLRGEKLFF
>TRBD2|NA|TRBJ2-1|TRBV10-2|19
TGCGCCAGCAGACCGGGACTAGCGGGAGGTTCTAGCTCCTACAATGAGCAGTTCTTC
CASRPGLAGGSSSYNEQFF
>NA|NA|TRBJ1-4|TRBV18|18
TGTGCCAGCTCACCCGAAATATTTAGTGGGGCACTGGGCGAAAAACTGTTTTTT
CASSPEIFSGALGEKLFF
>NA|NA|TRBJ2-2|TRBV18|15
TGTGCCAGCTTGCCGGGGGTACAGAACACCGGGGAGCTGTTTTTT
CASLPGVQNTGELFF
>NA|NA|TRBJ1-3|TRBV10-3|14
TGTGCCATCACACCAAGAATCCATACAGACACCATATATTTT
CAITPRIHTDTIYF
>TRBD2|few|TRBJ2-2|TRBV5-1|17
TGCGCCAGCAGCCCGGGACTAGCGGGAGGGCGCACCGGGGAGCTGTTTTTT
CASSPGLAGGRTGELFF